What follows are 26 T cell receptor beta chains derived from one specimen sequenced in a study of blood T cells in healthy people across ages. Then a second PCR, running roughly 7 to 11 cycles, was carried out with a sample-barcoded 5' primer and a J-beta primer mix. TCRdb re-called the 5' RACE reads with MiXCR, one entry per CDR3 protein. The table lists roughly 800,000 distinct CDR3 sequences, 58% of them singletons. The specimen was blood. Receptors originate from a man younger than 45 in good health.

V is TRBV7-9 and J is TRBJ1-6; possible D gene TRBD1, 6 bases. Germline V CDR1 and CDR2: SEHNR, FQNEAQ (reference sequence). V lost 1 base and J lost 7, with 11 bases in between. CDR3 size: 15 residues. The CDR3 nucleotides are TGTGCCAGCAGCTTAGAGGGGGGAGCCAATTCACCCCTCCACTTT. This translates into CASSLEGGANSPLHF.

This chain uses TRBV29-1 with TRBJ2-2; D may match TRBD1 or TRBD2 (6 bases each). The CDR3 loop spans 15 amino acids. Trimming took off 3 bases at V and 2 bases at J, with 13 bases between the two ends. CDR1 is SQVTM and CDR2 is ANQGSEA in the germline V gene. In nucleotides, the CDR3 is TGCAGCGTTGATGCCGGGGGCTTTAACACCGGGGAGCTGTTTTTT. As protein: CSVDAGGFNTGELFF.

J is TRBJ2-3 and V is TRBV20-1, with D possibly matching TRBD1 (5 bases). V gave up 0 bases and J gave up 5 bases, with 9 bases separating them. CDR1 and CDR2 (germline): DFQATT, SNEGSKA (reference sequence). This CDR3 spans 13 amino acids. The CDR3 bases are TGCAGTGCTAGAGATCGACAGCGAGATACGCAGTATTTT. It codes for CSARDRQRDTQYF.

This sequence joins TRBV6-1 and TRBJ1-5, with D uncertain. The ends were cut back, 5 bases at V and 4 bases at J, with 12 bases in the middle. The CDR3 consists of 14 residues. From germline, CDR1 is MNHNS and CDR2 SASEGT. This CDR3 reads CASSIVRGNQPQHF. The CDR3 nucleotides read TGTGCCAGCAGTATTGTTCGGGGAAATCAGCCCCAGCATTTT.

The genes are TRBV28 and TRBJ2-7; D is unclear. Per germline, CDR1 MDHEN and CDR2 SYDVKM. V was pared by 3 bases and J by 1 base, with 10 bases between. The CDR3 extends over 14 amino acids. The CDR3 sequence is CASSFYSPSYEQYF. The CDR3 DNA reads TGTGCCAGCAGTTTTTACAGTCCATCCTACGAGCAGTACTTC.

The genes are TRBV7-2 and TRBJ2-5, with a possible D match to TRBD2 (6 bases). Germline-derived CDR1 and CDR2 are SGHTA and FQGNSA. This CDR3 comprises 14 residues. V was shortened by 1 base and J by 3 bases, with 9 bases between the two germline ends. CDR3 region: CASSLDGGKETQYF. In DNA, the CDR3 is TGTGCCAGCAGCTTAGATGGGGGGAAAGAGACCCAGTACTTC.

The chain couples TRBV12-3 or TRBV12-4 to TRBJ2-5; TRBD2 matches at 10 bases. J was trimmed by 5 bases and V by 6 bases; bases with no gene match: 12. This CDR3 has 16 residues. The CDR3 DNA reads TGTGCCAGCAGAGGCCGGACTAGCGGCAATAGGGAGACCCAGTACTTC. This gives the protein CASRGRTSGNRETQYF.

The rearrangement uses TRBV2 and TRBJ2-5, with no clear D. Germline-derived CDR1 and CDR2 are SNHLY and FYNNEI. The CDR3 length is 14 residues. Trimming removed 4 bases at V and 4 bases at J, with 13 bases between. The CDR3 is CASSVSRFAETQYF. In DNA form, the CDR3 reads TGTGCCAGCAGTGTATCTAGATTCGCAGAGACCCAGTACTTC. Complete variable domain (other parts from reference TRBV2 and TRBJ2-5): EPEVTQTPSHQVTQMGQEVILRCVPISNHLYFYWYRQILGQKVEFLVSFYNNEISEKSEIFDDQFSVERPDGSNFTLKIRSTKLEDSAMYFCASSVSRFAETQYFGPGTRLLVL.

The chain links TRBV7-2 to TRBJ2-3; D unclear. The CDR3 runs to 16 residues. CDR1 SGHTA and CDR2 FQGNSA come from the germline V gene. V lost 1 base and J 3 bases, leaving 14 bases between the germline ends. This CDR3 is CASSLVQDLETDTQYF. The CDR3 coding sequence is TGTGCCAGCAGCTTAGTGCAGGATTTGGAGACAGATACGCAGTATTTT. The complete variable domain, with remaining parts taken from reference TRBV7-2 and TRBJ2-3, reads GAGVSQSPSNKVTEKGKDVELRCDPISGHTALYWYRQSLGQGLEFLIYFQGNSAPDKSGLPSDRFSAERTGGSVSTLTIQRTQQEDSAVYLCASSLVQDLETDTQYFGPGTRLTVL.

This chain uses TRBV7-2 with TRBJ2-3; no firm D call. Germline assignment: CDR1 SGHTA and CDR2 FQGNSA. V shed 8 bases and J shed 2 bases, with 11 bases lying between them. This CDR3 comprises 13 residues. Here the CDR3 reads CASRKEYTDTQYF. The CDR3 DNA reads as TGTGCCAGCCGTAAAGAATACACAGATACGCAGTATTTT. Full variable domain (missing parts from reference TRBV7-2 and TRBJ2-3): GAGVSQSPSNKVTEKGKDVELRCDPISGHTALYWYRQSLGQGLEFLIYFQGNSAPDKSGLPSDRFSAERTGGSVSTLTIQRTQQEDSAVYLCASRKEYTDTQYFGPGTRLTVL.

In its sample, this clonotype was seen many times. The CDR3 DNA reads as TGCAGTGCTAGAGAGGGGGGGGGCCAAGAGACCCAGTACTTC. Amino acid sequence: CSAREGGGQETQYF. The V call is TRBV20-1, the J call TRBJ2-5; 7 bases are a match to TRBD2. Germline CDR1 DFQATT, CDR2 SNEGSKA (reference sequence). Trimming at V came to 0 bases and at J to 1 base, leaving 2 bases not matched to a gene. There are 14 residues in the CDR3.

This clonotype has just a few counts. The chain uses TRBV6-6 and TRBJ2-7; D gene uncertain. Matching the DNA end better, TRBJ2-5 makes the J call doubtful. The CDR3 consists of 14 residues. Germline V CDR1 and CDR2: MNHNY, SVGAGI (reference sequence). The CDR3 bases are TGTGCCAGCAGTTATCCCGCTACACGGGAGACCCAGTACTTC. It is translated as CASSYPATRETQYF.

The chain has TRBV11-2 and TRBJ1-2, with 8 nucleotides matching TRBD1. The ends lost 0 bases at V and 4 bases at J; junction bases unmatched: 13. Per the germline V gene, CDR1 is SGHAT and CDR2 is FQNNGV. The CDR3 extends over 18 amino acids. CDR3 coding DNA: TGTGCCAGCAGCTTAGATCTGTGGGACAGGAATGTGAGCTATGGCTACACCTTC. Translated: CASSLDLWDRNVSYGYTF.

The CDR3 DNA reads as TGTGCCAGCAGGAACCGGGACAGGGGAACAGATACGCAGTATTTT. It codes for CASRNRDRGTDTQYF. This chain connects TRBV12-3 or TRBV12-4 to TRBJ2-3, with 10 bases identical to TRBD1. The trim removed 6 bases at V and 3 bases at J, leaving 6 bases unmatched. The CDR3 totals 15 residues.

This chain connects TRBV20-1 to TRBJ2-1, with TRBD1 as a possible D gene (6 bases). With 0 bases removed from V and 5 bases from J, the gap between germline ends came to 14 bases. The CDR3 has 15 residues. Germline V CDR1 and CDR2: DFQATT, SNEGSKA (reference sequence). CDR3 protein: CSARDYQGMDNEQFF. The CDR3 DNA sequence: TGCAGTGCTAGAGATTATCAGGGGATGGACAATGAGCAGTTCTTC.

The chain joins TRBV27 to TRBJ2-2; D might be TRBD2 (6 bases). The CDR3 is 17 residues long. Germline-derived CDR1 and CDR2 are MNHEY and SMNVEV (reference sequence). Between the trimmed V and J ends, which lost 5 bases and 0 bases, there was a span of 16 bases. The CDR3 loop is CASSPDPRRANTGELFF. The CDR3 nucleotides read TGTGCCAGCAGTCCTGACCCTCGGAGGGCGAACACCGGGGAGCTGTTTTTT.

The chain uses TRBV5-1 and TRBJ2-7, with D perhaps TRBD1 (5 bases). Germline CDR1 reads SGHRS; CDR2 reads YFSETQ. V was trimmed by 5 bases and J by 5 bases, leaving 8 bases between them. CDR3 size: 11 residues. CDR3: CASRTDNEQYF. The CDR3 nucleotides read TGCGCCAGCAGGACAGATAACGAGCAGTACTTC.

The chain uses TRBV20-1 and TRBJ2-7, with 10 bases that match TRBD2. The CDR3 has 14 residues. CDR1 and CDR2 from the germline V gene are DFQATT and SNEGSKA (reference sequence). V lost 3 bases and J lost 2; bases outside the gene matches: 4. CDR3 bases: TGCAGTGCTAGCCCTAGCGGGAGAACCTACGAGCAGTACTTC. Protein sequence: CSASPSGRTYEQYF.

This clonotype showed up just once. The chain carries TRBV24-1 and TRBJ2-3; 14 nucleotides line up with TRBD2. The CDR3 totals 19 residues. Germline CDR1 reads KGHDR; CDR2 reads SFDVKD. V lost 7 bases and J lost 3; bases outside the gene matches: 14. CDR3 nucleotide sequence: TGTGCCACCAGCGCAACCGGGACTAGCGGGAGAGAGTCGACAGATACGCAGTATTTT. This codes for CATSATGTSGRESTDTQYF.

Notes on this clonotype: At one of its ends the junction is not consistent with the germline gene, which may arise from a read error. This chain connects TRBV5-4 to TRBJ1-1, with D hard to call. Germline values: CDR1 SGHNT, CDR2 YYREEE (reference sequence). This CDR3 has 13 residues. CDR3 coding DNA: TGTGCCAGCCGCTTAAGCCTGAACACTGAAGCTTTCTTT. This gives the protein CASRLSLNTEAFF.

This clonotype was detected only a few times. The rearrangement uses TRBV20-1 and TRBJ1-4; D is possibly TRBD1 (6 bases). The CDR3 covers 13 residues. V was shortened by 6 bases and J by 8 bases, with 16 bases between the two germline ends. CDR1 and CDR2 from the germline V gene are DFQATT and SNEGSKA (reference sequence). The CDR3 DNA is TGCAGTGCCCTCCGGGACATAGGCGAAAAACTGTTTTTT. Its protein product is CSALRDIGEKLFF.

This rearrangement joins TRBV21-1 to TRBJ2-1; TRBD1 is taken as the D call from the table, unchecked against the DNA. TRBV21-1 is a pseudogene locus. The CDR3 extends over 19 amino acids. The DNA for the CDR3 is TGTGCCAGCAGCAAAAAAGGAGACGGGGCGAACTCAACAAACAGTGAGCAGTTCTTC. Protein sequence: CASSKKGDGANSTNSEQFF.

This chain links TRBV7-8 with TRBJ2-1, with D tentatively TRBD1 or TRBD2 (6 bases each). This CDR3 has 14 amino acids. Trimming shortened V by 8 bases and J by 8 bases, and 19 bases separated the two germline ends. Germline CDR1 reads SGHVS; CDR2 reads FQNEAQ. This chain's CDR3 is CASVSLTGGDEQFF. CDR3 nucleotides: TGTGCCAGCGTGTCTTTGACAGGAGGGGATGAGCAGTTCTTC.

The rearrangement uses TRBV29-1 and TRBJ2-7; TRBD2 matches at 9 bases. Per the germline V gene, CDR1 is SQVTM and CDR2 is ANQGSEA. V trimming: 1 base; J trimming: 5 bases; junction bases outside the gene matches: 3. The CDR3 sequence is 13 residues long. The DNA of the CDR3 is TGCAGCGTTGAAGTAGCGGGAGTTCACGAGCAGTACTTC. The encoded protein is CSVEVAGVHEQYF.

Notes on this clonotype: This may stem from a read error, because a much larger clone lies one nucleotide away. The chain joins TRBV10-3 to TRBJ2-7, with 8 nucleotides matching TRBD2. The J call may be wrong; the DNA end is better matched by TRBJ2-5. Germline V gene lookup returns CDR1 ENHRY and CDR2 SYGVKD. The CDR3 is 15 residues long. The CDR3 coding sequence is TGTGCCATCAGTGAGGCAACTAGCGGAGAAGAGACCCAGTACTTC. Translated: CAISEATSGEETQYF.

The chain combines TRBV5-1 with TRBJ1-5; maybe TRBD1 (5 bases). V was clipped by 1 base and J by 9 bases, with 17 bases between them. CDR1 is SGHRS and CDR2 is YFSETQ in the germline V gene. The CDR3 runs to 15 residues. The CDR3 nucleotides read TGCGCCAGCAGCTTGTGGGGGGACGGCGATTGGCCCCAGCATTTT. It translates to CASSLWGDGDWPQHF.